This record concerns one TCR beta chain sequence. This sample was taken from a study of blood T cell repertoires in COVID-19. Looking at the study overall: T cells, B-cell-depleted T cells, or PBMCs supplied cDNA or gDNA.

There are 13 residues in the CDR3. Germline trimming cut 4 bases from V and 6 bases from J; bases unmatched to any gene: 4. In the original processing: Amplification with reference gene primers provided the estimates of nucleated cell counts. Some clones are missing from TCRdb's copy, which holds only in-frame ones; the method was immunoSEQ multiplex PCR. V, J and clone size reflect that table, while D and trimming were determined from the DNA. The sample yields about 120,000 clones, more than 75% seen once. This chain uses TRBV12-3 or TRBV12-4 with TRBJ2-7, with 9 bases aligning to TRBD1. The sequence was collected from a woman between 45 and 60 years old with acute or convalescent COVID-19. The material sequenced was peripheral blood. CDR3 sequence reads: CASSWTGVGEQYF. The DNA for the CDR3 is TGTGCCAGCAGTTGGACAGGGGTGGGCGAGCAGTACTTC.